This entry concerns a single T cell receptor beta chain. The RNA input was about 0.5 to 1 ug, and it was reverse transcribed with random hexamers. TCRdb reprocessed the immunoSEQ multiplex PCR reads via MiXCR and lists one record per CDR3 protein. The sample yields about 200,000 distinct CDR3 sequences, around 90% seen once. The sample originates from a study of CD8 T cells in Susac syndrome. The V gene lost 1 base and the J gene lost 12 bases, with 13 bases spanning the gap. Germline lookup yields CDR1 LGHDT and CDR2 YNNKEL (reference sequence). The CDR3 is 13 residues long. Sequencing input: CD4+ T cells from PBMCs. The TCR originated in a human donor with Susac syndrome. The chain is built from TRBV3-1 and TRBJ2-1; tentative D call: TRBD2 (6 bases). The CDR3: CASSQAAGGGQFF. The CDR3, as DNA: TGTGCCAGCAGCCAAGCCGCCGGGGGTGGGCAGTTCTTC.